This T cell receptor (beta chain) stems from a study of cytomegalovirus exposure and HLA in healthy donors (dated by TCRdb to about 2017). About the full investigation: According to an earlier analysis of around 600 of the donors, some 180 million T cells yielded 90 million to 130 million unique TCR beta sequences and about 300 Gb of sequence data. Roughly five DR-DQ haplotypes were handled as single units for association and clustering, since linkage in the cohort was strong. HLA typing covered class I and class II loci at four-digit resolution. In a later genetic analysis, genome-wide SNP genotypes for about three fifths of the roughly 670 donors were used, and that subset was treated as a discovery cohort. The study used immunosequencing to profile the T cell repertoires of 666 subjects and linked those repertoires to cytomegalovirus serostatus. Every discovery cohort repertoire had been produced on one sequencing platform. An early release covering roughly 580 HLA-typed donors comprised about 320 gigabases of sequencing data and tens of millions of unique TCR sequences. The study aimed to test whether cataloging public T cell receptors could reveal signatures of past pathogen exposure. An earlier analysis of fewer than 750 of the donors used high-throughput TCR beta sequencing to judge whether each TCR beta V gene segment behaved as functional or pseudogenic. Of the roughly 410 genotyped donors, approximately 80% were placed in the genetic ancestry cluster associated with self-reported Caucasian donors. In addition to the first cohort of roughly 700 subjects, a separate validation cohort of about 120 different subjects was used. High-throughput TCR immunosequencing, statistical association of individual TCRs with disease status, and machine learning were combined to predict cytomegalovirus infection status. Donor age, sex, ethnicity and CMV serostatus were collected together with the repertoire data. Among almost 400 genotyped donors of the cohort, an average of approximately 240,000 unique TCR beta nucleotide sequences were sequenced per donor, roughly 18% of them non-productive. Typing coverage varied by locus: roughly 629-630 donors for A, B, C, DRB1 and DQB1; roughly 560 for DQA1; about 600 for DPA1; approximately 470 for DPB1. In the later analysis, no new phenotypic data were used to find candidate immune exposures; instead, reliance was placed on TCR beta sequences and their occurrence across donors. In a later analysis, previously published TCR beta repertoires from 600 to 850 donors were re-analyzed and high-resolution HLA genotyping was added so that TCR occurrence patterns could be studied.

The cohort was made up of about 610 healthy bone marrow donors. All cohort members were sampled while nominally healthy, although unrecorded immune exposures were likely present. The donor tested CMV seronegative and was one of the 352 seronegative cohort members. Every donor gave a peripheral blood sample, and the peripheral blood mononuclear cells from that sample were used for TCR beta sequencing. Genomic DNA extraction from the blood cell samples was performed with the Qiagen DNeasy Blood Extraction Kit. The method was the immunoSEQ multiplex PCR assay. The multiplex PCR relied on a mix of 60 forward primers for TCR Vbeta segments and 13 reverse primers for TCR Jbeta segments. The CDR3 region of rearranged TCR beta genes was amplified from genomic DNA with a multiplex PCR assay. The amplified TCR beta libraries were sequenced on the Illumina HiSeq System as 87-base-pair reads. As for the original processing: A later analysis tallied around 80 million unique TCR beta chains across the 600 to 700 repertoires, and around 12 million of those chains were shared by two or more donors. A nearest-neighbor algorithm error-corrected the raw reads and collapsed the reads into unique sequences, merging closely related sequences to remove PCR and sequencing errors. Alignment of CDR3 sequences to IMGT reference sequences was used to assign V, D and J gene segments. Each retained sequence needed at least a six-nucleotide match to both a V gene segment and a J gene segment. A rearrangement counted as productive if the CDR3 had no stop codons and remained in frame with V and J, and every other rearrangement counted as non-productive. Following IMGT convention, CDR3 was defined as the stretch from the second conserved V-encoded cysteine up to the conserved J-encoded phenylalanine. Sequences without an unambiguous match to a single V gene segment were excluded from the earlier analysis of 450 to 650 of the donors. An earlier analysis of a few hundred of the donors classified V segments as functional when productive rearrangements were above 56.7% and as segregating when the standard deviation between donors was above 5%. A statistical classification framework was developed to diagnose cytomegalovirus status using the catalog of TCR beta chain sequences. In a later analysis, TCR nucleotide sequences were compared against IMGT/GENE-DB human TR gene sequences so that V and J genes could be assigned. In a later analysis, CDR3 sequences and most-parsimonious VDJ recombination scenarios were assigned using the TCRdist pipeline. In a later analysis, each TCR beta chain was defined by its CDR3 amino acid sequence together with its V-gene family, and reads lacking a unique V-gene family were excluded. A later analysis removed 450 to 600 highly shared, low-generation-probability nucleotide sequences to deal with suspected cross-contamination and a sequencing artifact. A later analysis calculated a clonal expansion index for each public chain from normalized within-repertoire ranks of inferred template counts. A later analysis computed generation probabilities with a VDJ recombination model fitted to out-of-frame rearrangements, and checked the results against IGoR. In a later analysis, hypergeometric tests were used to score TCR-TCR, TCR-HLA and TCR-CMV co-occurrence, with a repertoire-size bias correction applied to TCR pairs. False discovery rates were estimated in a later analysis by permuting HLA or CMV assignments 20 times. In a later analysis, co-occurring TCRs were grouped using DBSCAN, with TCRdist sequence similarity added in when clustering inside HLA-allele-positive subsets. Repertoires with fewer than 30,000 or more than 120,000 public chains, plus five repertoires with anomalous nucleotide sharing, were excluded from co-occurrence clustering. The table was pulled from immuneACCESS by TCRdb, which kept in-frame rearrangements only. Such tables lose some clones; where checked, under half of the loss comes from unresolved V genes, and the rest has no known cause. V, J and clone size are taken as reported in that table, and D and trimming were inferred from the DNA itself. This sample lists roughly 43,000 clones; roughly 80% were detected once. The ten most abundant clones make up 1.4% of the sample.

Counted from cysteine to phenylalanine, this CDR3 has 15 amino acids. The only DNA kept is the CDR3, 45 bases in frame from the first base. CDR1 SGHTA and CDR2 FQGNSA are derived from the germline V gene. After removal of 2 bases from V and 3 bases from J, the junction retains 7 bases not matched to a gene. This clone appeared a single time. No cognate antigen has been identified for it. Base qualities are not at hand, and no much larger clone is one base apart. Summary of the overall study and its limitations: The cohort was sequenced for TCR beta chains only, and without alpha or paired-chain data the features that could be detected were limited. In a later analysis, several top co-occurrence clusters were reported to appear linked to parvovirus B19, influenza, CMV and Epstein-Barr virus. In a later analysis, TCR association rates were found to vary across HLA loci, with the most associated TCRs seen for DRB1 alleles and the fewest for HLA-C alleles. The classifier was reported to diagnose cytomegalovirus status with high specificity and sensitivity in both the original and validation cohorts. A cluster of highly shared sequence variants was judged likely to represent a technical artifact of the sequencing pipeline. Some IMGT-functional V segments, including TRBV6-2 and TRBV6-3, could not be told apart with the 87-base-pair reads, so those segments were excluded. Compared with equally common non-associated chains, HLA-associated TCR beta chains in a later analysis were more clonally expanded and had lower generation probabilities. In a later genetic analysis, fewer N-insertions in productive TCRs were reported among donors in an Asian-associated ancestry cluster than the 666-donor mean. In an earlier analysis of roughly 500 of the donors, most TCR beta V segments appeared in productive rearrangements about 87% or about 30% of the time, broadly matching IMGT annotations. Because HLA typing was missing for some donors at each locus, association tests included only the typed subset. Linkage disequilibrium might explain the correlated functional status among segregating V segments, but an unknown experimental factor could not be excluded. Presence/absence analyses assumed roughly uniform sequencing depth across donors, an assumption that may not hold. It was suggested by the authors that the approach could potentially be generalized to other disease states and immunological phenotypes. In a later genetic analysis, a missense DCLRE1C variant was associated with V-gene and J-gene trimming of TCR beta chains, and the association was replicated in an independent cohort. When HLA alleles, especially DR and DQ, strongly co-occurred, TCR associations were difficult to assign to individual alleles. In vitro tests confirmed that a few of the cytomegalovirus-associated TCR beta chains recognize cytomegalovirus antigens. A further reported finding was that TCR beta sequences accurately predicted the HLA-A and HLA-B alleles for most subjects in the first cohort. At a false discovery rate of 0.05, a later analysis linked roughly 17,000 TCR beta sequences to specific HLA alleles. The study gave a list of under 200 TCR beta chains associated with cytomegalovirus. For the cohort, immune exposure information was limited to CMV serostatus. Because counts were too low, around 17 rarely observed V segments, including chromosome 9 orphons, were left out of the earlier analysis of several hundred of the donors. A later analysis found that most CMV-associated TCR beta chains appeared HLA-restricted, with HLA associations seemingly driven largely by CMV exposure. While some public TCRs were present in many individuals, most TCR sequences turned up only very rarely across donors.

This TCR was sampled from a man under 40 in good health and CMV-seronegative. The sequence links TRBV7-2 to TRBJ2-7; 7 middle bases align to TRBD2. The sequencing input was PBMCs. The sequence in DNA is TGTGCCAGCAGCTTAAATGGCGGGAGCATCTACGAGCAGTACTTC. Translated, this is CASSLNGGSIYEQYF. Supplemented by the reference TRBV7-2 and TRBJ2-7 proteins around the CDR3, the complete variable domain is GAGVSQSPSNKVTEKGKDVELRCDPISGHTALYWYRQSLGQGLEFLIYFQGNSAPDKSGLPSDRFSAERTGGSVSTLTIQRTQQEDSAVYLCASSLNGGSIYEQYFGPGTRLTVT.